These 21 T cell receptor beta chains were all obtained from the same sample, sequenced in a study of Graves' ophthalmopathy and Graves' hyperthyroidism. CDR3 regions of TCR beta were amplified from RNA transcripts. A first-round RT-PCR used HTBI primers, followed by a second-round multiplex PCR. In TCRdb, the multiplex PCR reads were re-called with MiXCR into one record per CDR3 protein. Here the sample spans about 660,000 distinct CDR3 sequences, over 40% being singletons. The sample taken for sequencing was peripheral blood. The receptors come from an adult man with Graves' ophthalmopathy.

As concerns this clonotype: The limits of the CDR3 on the DNA are not certain, so only TCRdb's listed CDR3 is given. The chain links TRBV6-6 to TRBJ2-2. The germline V gene encodes CDR1 MNHNY and CDR2 SVGAGI (reference sequence). Counting both end residues, the CDR3 totals 12 amino acids. The CDR3 spells CASSSWTGSCFF.

The V call is TRBV5-6, the J call TRBJ1-4, with no clear D. Looked up from germline, CDR1 is SGHDT and CDR2 is YYEEEE. CDR3 length: 13 amino acids. V was trimmed by 2 bases and J by 7 bases, leaving 9 bases between them. This CDR3 is CASSFARGEKLFF. For the CDR3, the DNA is TGTGCCAGCAGCTTTGCCCGGGGTGAAAAACTGTTTTTT.

This clonotype was counted a single time. The chain combines TRBV9 with TRBJ1-1, with a weak D call TRBD1 (5 bases). Trimming pared 3 bases from V and 1 base from J, leaving 16 bases between. The germline V gene has CDR1 SGDLS and CDR2 YYNGEE. The CDR3 contains 16 residues. In nucleotides, the CDR3 is TGTGCCAGCAGCGCGGGGGGGTCCCTGGCGAACACTGAAGCTTTCTTT. This encodes CASSAGGSLANTEAFF.

At least ten counts were recorded for this clonotype. The DNA of the CDR3 is TGTGCCAGCAGTGGAGTCGACAGCAACACTGAAGCTTTCTTT. Amino acid sequence: CASSGVDSNTEAFF. This chain connects TRBV25-1 to TRBJ1-1; possibly TRBD1 for D (5 bases). Germline V gives CDR1 MGHDK, CDR2 SYGVNS. The CDR3 runs to 14 residues. Trimming cost V 4 bases and J 2 bases, with 11 bases left between them.

This chain joins TRBV2 and TRBJ2-6, with a possible D match to TRBD2 (5 bases). Germline values: CDR1 SNHLY, CDR2 FYNNEI. The ends were cut back, 2 bases at V and 2 bases at J, with 16 bases in the middle. This CDR3 contains 18 residues. CDR3 in DNA: TGTGCCAGCAGTGAAATTGGAATTACGGGGACTGGGGCCAACGTCCTGACTTTC. This translates into CASSEIGITGTGANVLTF.

In its sample, this clonotype was seen many times. This chain joins TRBV12-3 or TRBV12-4 and TRBJ1-2; D may be TRBD1 (5 bases). The CDR3 is 16 residues long. Trimming took off 0 bases at V and 4 bases at J, with 15 bases between the two ends. CDR3 DNA sequence: TGTGCCAGCAGTTTAGCGTTAGGGGTTCTGCGCTATGGCTACACCTTC. Translation gives CASSLALGVLRYGYTF.

In its sample, this clonotype was seen many times. V is TRBV20-1 and J is TRBJ1-6; 9 nucleotides match TRBD1. V dropped 3 bases and J dropped 10; count of bases not matched to a gene: 4. The CDR3 is 13 residues long. The germline CDR1 and CDR2 sequences are DFQATT and SNEGSKA (reference sequence). In DNA, the CDR3 is TGCAGTGCTAGTAGGACAGGGGAGTCACCCCTCCACTTT. This gives the protein CSASRTGESPLHF.

Ten or more counts support this clonotype. This sequence joins TRBV5-1 and TRBJ2-7; 10 bases align to TRBD2. In germline, CDR1 is SGHRS, CDR2 YFSETQ. J lost 5 bases, V lost 2 bases, and 22 bases had no gene match. The CDR3 extends over 20 amino acids. The CDR3 reads CASSFGSASGRATPRDEQYF. The CDR3, as DNA: TGCGCCAGCAGCTTCGGGTCCGCGAGCGGGAGGGCTACCCCCAGGGACGAGCAGTACTTC.

About this clonotype: This could be a read error, since a much larger clone is one nucleotide away. The chain uses TRBV14 and TRBJ2-7; no definite D call. The CDR3 consists of 12 residues. Trimming left V 1 base short and J 6 bases short, with 7 bases between. CDR1 and CDR2 (germline): SGHDN, FVKESK. CDR3 coding DNA: TGTGCCAGCAGCCAAGCGTGGCTCGAGCAGTACTTC. Translating it yields CASSQAWLEQYF.

The chain joins TRBV2 to TRBJ2-7; D is perhaps TRBD2 (6 bases). This CDR3 region has 13 residues. Germline CDR1 is SNHLY and CDR2 is FYNNEI. With 6 bases removed from V and 2 bases from J, the gap between germline ends came to 11 bases. CDR3 protein: CASRSRETYEQYF. CDR3 sequence (DNA): TGTGCCAGCAGGAGCCGGGAGACCTACGAGCAGTACTTC.

The table lists this clonotype with many counts. The junction differs from germline at one of its ends, possibly a read error. The chain couples TRBV5-1 to TRBJ1-1; TRBD1 is a possible D gene (5 bases). In germline, CDR1 is SGHRS, CDR2 YFSETQ. This CDR3 region has 14 residues. This CDR3 is CASSLVGLNTEAFF. CDR3 DNA sequence: TGTGCCAGCAGCTTGGTGGGGCTGAACACTGAAGCTTTCTTT. Full variable domain (missing parts from reference TRBV5-1 and TRBJ1-1): KAGVTQTPRYLIKTRGQQVTLSCSPISGHRSVSWYQQTPGQGLQFLFEYFSETQRNKGNFPGRFSGRQFSNSRSEMNVSTLELGDSALYLCASSLVGLNTEAFFGQGTRLTVV.

The chain couples TRBV15 to TRBJ2-2; 10 nucleotides line up with TRBD2. The germline CDR1 and CDR2 sequences are LNHNV and YYDKDF (reference sequence). This CDR3 comprises 16 residues. J gave up 3 bases and V 2 bases, and 3 bases lay outside the gene matches. The CDR3 loop reads CATSRLAGGDTGELFF. CDR3 in DNA: TGTGCCACCAGCAGATTAGCGGGAGGTGACACCGGGGAGCTGTTTTTT.

The sample holds many counts of this clonotype. The V gene is TRBV5-1, the J gene TRBJ2-7, with 8 bases identical to TRBD1. Germline-derived CDR1 and CDR2 are SGHRS and YFSETQ. The CDR3 runs to 14 residues. V trimming: 3 bases; J trimming: 1 base; junction bases outside the gene matches: 3. This chain's CDR3 is CASSYGTGSYEQYF. The CDR3 nucleotides are TGCGCCAGCAGCTACGGGACAGGATCCTACGAGCAGTACTTC.

This clonotype has a count of ten or more. The gene calls are TRBV3-1 and TRBJ1-6, with 7 bases fitting TRBD1. Losses at the gene ends were 7 bases for V and 6 bases for J; bases not matched to a gene: 0. Germline-derived CDR1 and CDR2 are LGHDT and YNNKEL (reference sequence). There are 12 residues in the CDR3. The CDR3 nucleotides read TGTGCCAGCACAGGGGGTAATTCACCCCTCCACTTT. Amino acids: CASTGGNSPLHF.

V and J are TRBV20-1 and TRBJ2-7, with 7 bases fitting TRBD1. The CDR3 runs to 13 residues. With 6 bases clipped from V and 1 base from J, the junction kept 6 bases outside the gene matches. CDR1 DFQATT and CDR2 SNEGSKA come from the germline V gene (reference sequence). The DNA for the CDR3 is TGCAGTGCCCGGACAGGTAAATCCTACGAGCAGTACTTC. It is translated as CSARTGKSYEQYF.

The chain carries TRBV3-1 and TRBJ1-2; no clear D. In germline, CDR1 is LGHDT, CDR2 YNNKEL (reference sequence). Between the trimmed V and J ends, which lost 2 bases and 4 bases, there was a span of 14 bases. This CDR3 has 15 amino acids. CDR3 loop: CASSQWSLKGYGYTF. The CDR3 nucleotides read TGTGCCAGCAGCCAATGGTCCCTCAAGGGCTATGGCTACACCTTC.

This clonotype was found a few times. V and J are TRBV15 and TRBJ1-5, with 7 bases aligning to TRBD1. Germline V gene data show CDR1 as LNHNV and CDR2 as YYDKDF (reference sequence). The CDR3 spans 16 residues. V lost 0 bases, J lost 8 bases, and 10 bases stayed unmatched. The CDR3 spells CATSRERAGGKKPQHF. In DNA, the CDR3 is TGTGCCACCAGCAGAGAACGGGCAGGGGGGAAGAAGCCCCAGCATTTT.

The chain combines TRBV7-2 with TRBJ1-2; TRBD1 aligns across 7 bases. V shed 1 base and J 4 bases; nucleotides not matched to a gene: 6. CDR1 and CDR2 from the germline V gene are SGHTA and FQGNSA. The CDR3 has 15 amino acids. The CDR3 nucleotides read TGTGCCAGCAGCTTAGACAGGGGCGCACTCTATGGCTACACCTTC. Its translation is CASSLDRGALYGYTF.

This clonotype was picked up many times. The chain recombines TRBV7-2 with TRBJ2-5; D is undetermined. The germline V and J ends were trimmed by 3 bases and 5 bases, with 19 bases remaining between them. Germline lookup yields CDR1 SGHTA and CDR2 FQGNSA. The CDR3 loop spans 16 amino acids. The CDR3 nucleotides are TGTGCCAGCAGCTTCCGAGGATGGGGAACTCTTGAGACCCAGTACTTC. This sequence encodes CASSFRGWGTLETQYF. The full variable domain, with the rest looked up from reference TRBV7-2 and TRBJ2-5, is GAGVSQSPSNKVTEKGKDVELRCDPISGHTALYWYRQSLGQGLEFLIYFQGNSAPDKSGLPSDRFSAERTGGSVSTLTIQRTQQEDSAVYLCASSFRGWGTLETQYFGPGTRLLVL.

As for this clonotype: At one of its ends the junction is not consistent with the germline gene, which may arise from a read error. The chain is built from TRBV7-9 and TRBJ2-7; D perhaps matches TRBD2 (6 bases). Germline V lookup: CDR1 SEHNR, CDR2 FQNEAQ (reference sequence). The CDR3 extends over 13 amino acids. The DNA for the CDR3 is TGTGCCAGCAGCTTCGGGGGTACCTACGAGCAGTGCTTC. Encoded protein: CASSFGGTYEQCF.

On this clonotype itself: One base away lies a much larger clone, so this may be a sequencing read error. The chain joins TRBV19 to TRBJ1-4; tentative D call: TRBD1 (5 bases). Trimming took 6 bases from V and 0 from J, leaving 11 bases between them. The V gene's germline CDR1 is LNHDA and CDR2 SQIVND (reference sequence). The CDR3 contains 15 residues. The CDR3, as DNA: TGTGCCAGTAGCCCGGGGGGGACAACTAATGAAAAACTGTTTTTT. Its translation: CASSPGGTTNEKLFF.